This is a list of T cell receptor beta chains from one sample in a study of tumor and adjacent non-tumor tissue in lung cancer. TCRdb independently ran MiXCR on the multiplex PCR reads; one entry per CDR3 protein. Of about 43,000 distinct CDR3 sequences in the sample, 60% were seen once. Input material: distant non-tumor lung tissue. These receptors originate from a man in his fifties with non-small cell lung cancer. The CDR3 runs from the conserved cysteine through the conserved F or W.

V gene | CDR3 protein
TRBV29-1 | CSIRIRDSSGTNVLTF
TRBV6-5 | CASSYRRVTGGNEQYF
TRBV6-5 | CVSSKFRWQAGELFF
TRBV29-1 | CSVSRDTEAFF
TRBV2 | CASSLGLGAWETQYF
TRBV6-6 | CTGSYSEQEQTYEQYF
TRBV29-1 | CSVDYVGGNTGGLFF
TRBV4-1 | CASSPGQDNYGYTF
TRBV6-1 | CASSGLLTWGSYEQYF
TRBV20-1 | CSAPDSASYNSPLHF
TRBV6-6 | CASSAPGQGVNQPQHF
TRBV6-5 | CASTLKGQGSSGANVLTF
TRBV11-1 | CTSSPGTEDEAFF
TRBV11-1 | CAGSPGTGDEAIF